This note documents a single T cell receptor (beta chain) sequence. The antigen is not known. The data were taken from a study of shared clonotypes between healthy human individuals. Produced via immunoSEQ multiplex PCR; TCRdb's table is partial and in-frame only. Among approximately 1,000,000 clones listed, about 84% were seen once. Participating donors were healthy, HIV-negative adults free of recent acute infections or vaccinations. Everyone who donated was a Caucasian adult who lived in Nashville, Tennessee. The investigators split CD4+ cells into a CD45RA+ naive subset and a CD45RA-negative memory subset. The germline CDR1 and CDR2 sequences are SGHNT and YYREEE (reference sequence). The CDR3 length is 15 residues. J lost 6 bases, V lost 4 bases, and 8 bases had no gene match. Study-level points and caveats: Estimated richness values were generally larger in naive subsets than in memory subsets.

The sequence was collected from a man between 18 and 29 years old in good health. Some clones in this sample may be carry-over from other donors' samples. This chain uses TRBV5-4 with TRBJ2-2; the match to TRBD2 covers 8 bases. The sample was memory CD4+ T cells from PBMCs. Subset: CD45RA-negative fraction. In DNA form, the CDR3 reads TGTGCCAGCAGCCCTGCCTCGGGGGGGTCCGGGGAGCTGTTTTTT. Translating gives CASSPASGGSGELFF.